This entry concerns a single TCR beta chain. These data are taken from a study of OX40 agonist ivuxolimab in advanced cancers. Study as a whole: Patients received ivuxolimab, an intravenous treatment, every 2 weeks at 0.01 to 10 mg/kg. Partial responses were recorded for three patients, including one with hepatocellular carcinoma and two with cutaneous melanoma. Having had anti-PD-1, anti-PD-L1 or anti-CTLA-4 therapy before was allowed, and around 39% had some.

Looked up from germline, CDR1 is KGHSH and CDR2 is LQKENI. CDR3 length: 14 residues. Trimming pared 1 base from V and 1 base from J, leaving 7 bases between. Peripheral blood came from all dose cohorts at three timepoints. Generated by immunoSEQ multiplex PCR, the TCRdb table keeps only in-frame clones and is missing some. The sample carries 80,000 to 95,000 clones, approximately 91% recorded once. The sample consisted of CD4+ or CD8+ T cells sorted from blood, taken in a trial of the OX40 agonist ivuxolimab. This TCR derives from an adult with an advanced solid tumor such as melanoma, head and neck, liver or kidney cancer. The J gene is TRBJ1-1, the V gene TRBV18; no clear D gene. CDR3 sequence reads: CASSPRQENTEAFF. The CDR3 DNA reads TGTGCCAGCTCACCACGACAAGAGAACACTGAAGCTTTCTTT. The variable domain in full, completed from reference TRBV18 and TRBJ1-1, reads NAGVMQNPRHLVRRRGQEARLRCSPMKGHSHVYWYRQLPEEGLKFMVYLQKENIIDESGMPKERFSAEFPKEGPSILRIQQVVRGDSAAYFCASSPRQENTEAFFGQGTRLTVV.